These 12 T cell receptor beta chains share one sample of origin, sequenced in a study of blood T cell repertoires in COVID-19. The method was immunoSEQ multiplex PCR; TCRdb's version includes in-frame clones alone and lacks a portion of them. The repertoire holds under 50,000 clones, about four fifths seen once, with approximately 4.4% in the top ten. Sequencing input: peripheral blood. These receptor sequences come from a woman aged 65 to 85 with acute or convalescent COVID-19.

The chain couples TRBV24-1 to TRBJ1-4, with 7 bases lining up with TRBD1. Per germline, CDR1 KGHDR and CDR2 SFDVKD. V lost 2 bases and J lost 4; bases outside the gene matches: 0. The length of the CDR3 is 14 residues. The CDR3 region is CATSDSGGNEKLFF. The DNA of the CDR3 is TGTGCCACCAGTGATTCAGGGGGTAATGAAAAACTGTTTTTT.

Remarks on this clone: An end of the junction differs from the germline gene, which may be a read error. The chain links TRBV7-9 to TRBJ2-7; 9 bases line up with TRBD2. This CDR3 contains 15 residues. Germline V gene sequence: CDR1 SEHNR, CDR2 FQNEAQ (reference sequence). For the CDR3, the DNA is TGTGCCAGCAGCTACTTTAGCGGGAGCTCCCACGAGCAGTACTTC. Residues: CASSYFSGSSHEQYF.

The chain uses TRBV6-5 and TRBJ2-7, with D possibly TRBD2 on 5 matching bases. Per germline, CDR1 MNHEY and CDR2 SVGAGI. CDR3 length: 13 amino acids. V lost 5 bases and J 6 bases, leaving 14 bases between the germline ends. CDR3 residues: CASSHTLGSEQYF. In DNA form, the CDR3 reads TGTGCCAGCAGTCATACTCTAGGGAGCGAGCAGTACTTC.

V is TRBV6-6 and J is TRBJ1-3; D is possibly TRBD1 (5 bases). With 10 bases removed from V and 0 bases from J, the gap between germline ends came to 13 bases. The CDR3 runs 14 residues. CDR1 is MNHNY, CDR2 SVGAGI, per germline (reference sequence). CDR3 in DNA: TGTGCCATTTGGCAGGGAAGCTCTGGAAACACCATATATTTT. This encodes CAIWQGSSGNTIYF.

The chain employs TRBV4-2 and TRBJ2-1; D is unresolved. The CDR3 extends over 12 amino acids. CDR1 is LGHNA, CDR2 YNFKEQ, per germline. V was trimmed by 0 bases and J by 14 bases, leaving 11 bases between them. CDR3 DNA sequence: TGTGCCAGCAGCCAAGACGACTCCCGTGAGTTCTTC. Its translation is CASSQDDSREFF.

This chain joins TRBV10-3 and TRBJ2-1; 14 positions agree with TRBD2. The CDR3 loop spans 16 amino acids. Germline values: CDR1 ENHRY, CDR2 SYGVKD. Trimming cost V 6 bases and J 10 bases; bases outside gene matches: 11. As DNA, the CDR3 is TGTGCCATCAGGGAAGCCGGGACTAGCGGGAGTCGGGAGCAGTTCTTC. As protein: CAIREAGTSGSREQFF.

V usage is TRBV6-5 and J usage is TRBJ2-1, with 10 bases identical to TRBD2. The CDR3 has 15 residues. Per germline, CDR1 MNHEY and CDR2 SVGAGI. Trimming removed 4 bases from V and 7 bases from J; junction bases left unmatched: 7. CDR3 loop: CASSFSGRFSNEQFF. In DNA, the CDR3 is TGTGCCAGCAGTTTTAGCGGGAGGTTCTCGAATGAGCAGTTCTTC.

The rearrangement joins TRBV7-9 to TRBJ2-1, with 9 bases identical to TRBD1. CDR1 SEHNR and CDR2 FQNEAQ come from the germline V gene (reference sequence). CDR3 length: 15 residues. The ends lost 3 bases at V and 5 bases at J; junction bases unmatched: 5. The CDR3 region has the DNA TGTGCCAGCAGCTTCGGGACAGGGATAAACAATGAGCAGTTCTTC. Translating it yields CASSFGTGINNEQFF.

V gene TRBV5-5 combines with J gene TRBJ2-7, with TRBD1 identical over 7 bases. The CDR3 runs 15 residues. The trim removed 4 bases at V and 3 bases at J, leaving 10 bases unmatched. Germline CDR1 SGHKS, CDR2 YYEKEE (reference sequence). CDR3 nucleotide sequence: TGTGCCAGCAGCGCTGCGCCGGGACAGAGCTACGAGCAGTACTTC. Amino acid sequence: CASSAAPGQSYEQYF. Full variable domain (rest looked up from reference TRBV5-5 and TRBJ2-7): DAGVTQSPTHLIKTRGQQVTLRCSPISGHKSVSWYQQVLGQGPQFIFQYYEKEERGRGNFPDRFSARQFPNYSSELNVNALLLGDSALYLCASSAAPGQSYEQYFGPGTRLTVT.

In its sample, this clone was seen once. The chain links TRBV7-2 to TRBJ2-1; TRBD1 matches at 9 bases. This CDR3 contains 15 residues. The germline V gene has CDR1 SGHTA and CDR2 FQGNSA. V trimming: 5 bases; J trimming: 9 bases; junction bases outside the gene matches: 11. CDR3: CASSRGTGSVSEQFF. The CDR3 nucleotides read TGTGCCAGCAGCCGCGGGACAGGGTCGGTCAGTGAGCAGTTCTTC.

The rearrangement uses TRBV12-5 and TRBJ1-6; D may be TRBD1 (5 bases). CDR3 length equals 16 residues. Trimming left V 5 bases short and J 6 bases short, with 17 bases between. Germline CDR1 is LGHNT and CDR2 is FRNRAP. The CDR3 coding sequence is TGTGCTAGTGGTCTGACAGTGGGTGCCGGTAATTCACCCCTCCACTTT. It encodes CASGLTVGAGNSPLHF.

The V call is TRBV11-2, the J call TRBJ1-5; D is unresolved. V shed 1 base and J shed 4 bases, with 5 bases lying between them. Germline V gene data show CDR1 as SGHAT and CDR2 as FQNNGV. The CDR3 consists of 13 residues. The CDR3 DNA follows: TGTGCCAGCAGCTTAGGGCAGAATCAGCCCCAGCATTTT. It specifies CASSLGQNQPQHF.